This T cell receptor beta chain was profiled in a study of OX40 agonist ivuxolimab in advanced cancers. Germline V gene lookup returns CDR1 SNHLY and CDR2 FYNNEI. The CDR3 covers 15 residues. The V segment lost 1 base and the J segment 7 bases; nucleotides outside the gene matches: 1. The repertoire was sequenced with immunoSEQ multiplex PCR; TCRdb's copy has only in-frame clones and lacks some. This table has approximately 90,000 clones, approximately 88% appearing once. Turning to this clone: What it recognizes is unknown.

The study, taken as a whole, reports: Nonresponders included some who also had low normalized T-cell clonal expansion. At doses 0.1 to 3.0 mg/kg, CD4+ and CD8+ clones expanded.

The sequenced sample was CD4+ or CD8+ T cells sorted from blood, obtained in a trial of the OX40 agonist ivuxolimab. The V call is TRBV2, the J call TRBJ1-6, with 10 bases that match TRBD1. The receptor's source is an adult with an advanced solid tumor such as melanoma, head and neck, liver or kidney cancer. Here the CDR3 DNA reads TGTGCCAGCAGTGAAGAGGGACAGGGGAATTCACCCCTCCACTTT. Encoded protein: CASSEEGQGNSPLHF.